Listed here are 2 T cell receptor beta chains from one sample, sequenced in a study of post-analysis software for immune sequencing data. Their antigens are not known. Every TCR beta cDNA library bore unique molecular identifiers. TCRdb independently ran MiXCR on the PCR reads; one entry per CDR3 protein. The sample contains hundreds of thousands of distinct CDR3 sequences, 44% of which appear only once. General observations from the study: Patients had higher frequencies than controls of about 5 TRBV segments, including TRBV5-6, TRBV5-1 and TRBV20-1.

Input material: blood. The receptors stem from a girl aged 10-17 years with multiple sclerosis.

This clonotype was found once. CDR3 amino acids: CASSLDSSGQPQHF. For the CDR3, the DNA is TGTGCCAGCAGCCTGGACAGTTCGGGACAGCCCCAGCATTTT. The chain is built from TRBV12-3 or TRBV12-4 and TRBJ1-5; possible D gene TRBD1, 6 bases. Trimming took 6 bases from V and 7 from J, leaving 16 bases between them. The CDR3 length is 14 residues.

The chain is built from TRBV5-1 and TRBJ2-7, with 8 bases matching TRBD1. Germline V CDR1 and CDR2: SGHRS, YFSETQ. The V segment lost 2 bases and the J segment 3 bases; nucleotides outside the gene matches: 7. The CDR3 covers 15 residues. The CDR3 sequence: CASSLSGTGGYEQYF. CDR3 DNA: TGCGCCAGCAGCTTATCCGGGACAGGCGGCTACGAGCAGTACTTC.